This T cell receptor (beta chain) was sequenced for a study of blood T cell repertoires in COVID-19. Across the study: COVID-19 samples from acute and convalescent phases originated in the United States, Italy and Spain. The cDNA or gDNA used as material had been derived from T cells, B-cell-depleted T cells, or PBMCs.

To note about this clone: At one boundary the junction diverges from the germline segment, which might be a read error.

This table comes from immunoSEQ multiplex PCR, and its TCRdb copy is limited to in-frame clones, with some not included. The data contain approximately 670,000 clones, just under 90% of them singletons. Germline CDR1 KGHSH, CDR2 LQKENI. There are 15 residues in the CDR3. Material for sequencing was peripheral blood. The clonotype originates from a woman under 30 with acute or convalescent COVID-19. This chain links TRBV18 with TRBJ1-3; D is uncertain. The DNA of the CDR3 is TGTGCCGGCTCACTGACACCGTTCTCTGGAAACACCATATATTTT. As protein: CAGSLTPFSGNTIYF.